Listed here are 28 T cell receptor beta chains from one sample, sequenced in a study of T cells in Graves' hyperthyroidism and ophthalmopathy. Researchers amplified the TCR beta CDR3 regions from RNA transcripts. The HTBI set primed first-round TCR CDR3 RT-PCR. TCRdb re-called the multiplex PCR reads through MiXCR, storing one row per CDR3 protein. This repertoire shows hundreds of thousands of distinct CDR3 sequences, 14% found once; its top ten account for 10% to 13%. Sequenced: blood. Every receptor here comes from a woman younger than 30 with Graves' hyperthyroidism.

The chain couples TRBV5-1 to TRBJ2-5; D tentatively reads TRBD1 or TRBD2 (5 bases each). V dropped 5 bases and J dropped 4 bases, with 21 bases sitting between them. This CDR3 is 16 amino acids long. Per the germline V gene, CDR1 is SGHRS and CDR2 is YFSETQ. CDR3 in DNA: TGCGCCAGCAGTACCCATACGGGGCTTGGGAGAGAGACCCAGTACTTC. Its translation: CASSTHTGLGRETQYF.

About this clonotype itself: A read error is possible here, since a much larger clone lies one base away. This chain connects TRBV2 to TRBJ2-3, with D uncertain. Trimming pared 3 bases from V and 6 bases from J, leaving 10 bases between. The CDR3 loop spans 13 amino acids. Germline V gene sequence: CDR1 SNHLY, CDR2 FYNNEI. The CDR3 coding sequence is TGTGCCAGCAGTGACGGGTCTTGGGATACGCAGTATTTT. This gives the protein CASSDGSWDTQYF.

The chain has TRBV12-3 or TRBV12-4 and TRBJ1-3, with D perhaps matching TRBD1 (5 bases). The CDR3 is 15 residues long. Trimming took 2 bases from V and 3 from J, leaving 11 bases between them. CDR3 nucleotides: TGTGCCAGCAGTTTAATCACGGGGGTTGGAAACACCATATATTTT. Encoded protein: CASSLITGVGNTIYF.

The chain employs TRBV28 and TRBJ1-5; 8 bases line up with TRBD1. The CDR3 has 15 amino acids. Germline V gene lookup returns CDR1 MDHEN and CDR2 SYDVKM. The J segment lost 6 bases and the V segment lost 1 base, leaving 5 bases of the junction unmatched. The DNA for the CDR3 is TGTGCCAGCAGTTTATACGAGGACAGGGTTCAGCCCCAGCATTTT. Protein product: CASSLYEDRVQPQHF.

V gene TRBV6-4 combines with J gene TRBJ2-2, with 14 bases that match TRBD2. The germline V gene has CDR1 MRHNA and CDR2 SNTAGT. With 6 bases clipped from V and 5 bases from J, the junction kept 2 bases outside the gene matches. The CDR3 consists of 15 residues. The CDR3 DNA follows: TGTGCCAGCAGAGGGACTAGCGGGAGTACCGGGGAGCTGTTTTTT. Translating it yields CASRGTSGSTGELFF.

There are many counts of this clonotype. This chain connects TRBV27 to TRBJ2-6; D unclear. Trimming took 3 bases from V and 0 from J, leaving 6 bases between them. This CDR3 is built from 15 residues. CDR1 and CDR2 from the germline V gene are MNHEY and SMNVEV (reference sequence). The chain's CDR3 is CASSLEISGANVLTF. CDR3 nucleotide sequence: TGTGCCAGCAGTTTGGAGATCTCTGGGGCCAACGTCCTGACTTTC.

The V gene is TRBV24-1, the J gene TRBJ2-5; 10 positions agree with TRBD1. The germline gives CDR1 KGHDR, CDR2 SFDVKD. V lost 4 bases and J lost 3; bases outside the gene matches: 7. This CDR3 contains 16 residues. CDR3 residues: CATSEPPGQGKETQYF. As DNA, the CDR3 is TGTGCCACCAGTGAACCCCCGGGACAGGGGAAAGAGACCCAGTACTTC.

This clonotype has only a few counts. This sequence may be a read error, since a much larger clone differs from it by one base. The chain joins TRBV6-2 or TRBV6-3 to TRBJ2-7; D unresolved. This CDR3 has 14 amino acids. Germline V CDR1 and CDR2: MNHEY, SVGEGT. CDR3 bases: TGTGCCGGCAGTTACTCCCAAGGGACCTACGAGCAGTACTTC. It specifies CAGSYSQGTYEQYF.

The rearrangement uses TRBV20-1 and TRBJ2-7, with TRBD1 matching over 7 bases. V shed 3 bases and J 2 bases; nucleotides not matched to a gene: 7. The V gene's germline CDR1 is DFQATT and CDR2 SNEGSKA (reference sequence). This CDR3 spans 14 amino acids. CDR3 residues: CSASKRDRTYEQYF. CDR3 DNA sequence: TGCAGTGCTAGCAAAAGGGACAGAACCTACGAGCAGTACTTC.

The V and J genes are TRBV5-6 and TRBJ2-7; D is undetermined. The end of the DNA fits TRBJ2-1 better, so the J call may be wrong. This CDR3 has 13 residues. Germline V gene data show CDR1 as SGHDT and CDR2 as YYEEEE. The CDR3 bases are TGTGCCAGCAGCTTGGTGGGATCGTACGAGCAGTTCTTC. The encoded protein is CASSLVGSYEQFF.

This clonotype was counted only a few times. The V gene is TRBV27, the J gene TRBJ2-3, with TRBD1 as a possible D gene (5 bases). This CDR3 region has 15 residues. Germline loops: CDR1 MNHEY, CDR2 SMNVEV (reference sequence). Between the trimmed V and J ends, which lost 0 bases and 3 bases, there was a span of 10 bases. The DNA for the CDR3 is TGTGCCAGCAGTTTATCCAGGGTCGGGACAGATACGCAGTATTTT. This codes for CASSLSRVGTDTQYF.

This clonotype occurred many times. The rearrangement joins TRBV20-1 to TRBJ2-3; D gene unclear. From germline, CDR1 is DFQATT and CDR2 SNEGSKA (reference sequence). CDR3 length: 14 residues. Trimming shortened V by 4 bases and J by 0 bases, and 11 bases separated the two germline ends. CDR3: CSAKSTASTDTQYF. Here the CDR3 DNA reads TGCAGTGCTAAATCGACGGCAAGCACAGATACGCAGTATTTT.

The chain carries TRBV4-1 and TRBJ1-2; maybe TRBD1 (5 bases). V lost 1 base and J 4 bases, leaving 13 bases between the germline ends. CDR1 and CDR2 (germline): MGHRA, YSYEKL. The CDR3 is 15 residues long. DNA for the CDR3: TGCGCCAGCAGCCAAGGCTGGGGGGAGGGCTATGGCTACACCTTC. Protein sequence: CASSQGWGEGYGYTF.

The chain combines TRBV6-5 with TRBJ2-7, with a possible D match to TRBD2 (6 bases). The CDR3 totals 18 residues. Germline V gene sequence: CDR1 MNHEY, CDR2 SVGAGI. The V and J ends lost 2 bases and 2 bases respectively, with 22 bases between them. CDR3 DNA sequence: TGTGCCAGCAGTTACCCAATCGGGGGACTCCTAGATCCCTACGAGCAGTACTTC. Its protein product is CASSYPIGGLLDPYEQYF.

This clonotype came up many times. This chain's CDR3 is CASSEALLRDSSYEQYF. The CDR3, as DNA: TGTGCCAGCAGTGAAGCGCTCTTAAGAGATTCGTCCTACGAGCAGTACTTC. J is TRBJ2-7 and V is TRBV2; D is unresolved. The germline CDR1 and CDR2 sequences are SNHLY and FYNNEI. Trimming shortened V by 0 bases and J by 1 base, and 16 bases separated the two germline ends. CDR3 length: 17 residues.

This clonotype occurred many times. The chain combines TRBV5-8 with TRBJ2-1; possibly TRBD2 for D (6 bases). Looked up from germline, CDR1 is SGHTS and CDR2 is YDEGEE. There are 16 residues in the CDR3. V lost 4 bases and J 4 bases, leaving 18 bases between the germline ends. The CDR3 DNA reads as TGTGCCAGCAGCCCGCAGGTAGCGGAAAAATACAATGAGCAGTTCTTC. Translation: CASSPQVAEKYNEQFF.

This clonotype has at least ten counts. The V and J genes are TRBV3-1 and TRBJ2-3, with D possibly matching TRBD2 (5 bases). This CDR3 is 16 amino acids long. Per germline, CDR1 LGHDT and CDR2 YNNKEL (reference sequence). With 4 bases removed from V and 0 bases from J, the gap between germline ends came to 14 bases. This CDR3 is CASSPWVSGSTDTQYF. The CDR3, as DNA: TGTGCCAGCAGCCCCTGGGTGAGCGGTAGCACAGATACGCAGTATTTT.

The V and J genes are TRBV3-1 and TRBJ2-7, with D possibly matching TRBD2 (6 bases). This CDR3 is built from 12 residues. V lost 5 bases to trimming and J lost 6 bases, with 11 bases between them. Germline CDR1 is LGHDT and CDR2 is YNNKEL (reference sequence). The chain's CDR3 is CASSSGLSEQYF. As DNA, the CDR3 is TGTGCCAGCAGCTCGGGACTTTCCGAGCAGTACTTC.

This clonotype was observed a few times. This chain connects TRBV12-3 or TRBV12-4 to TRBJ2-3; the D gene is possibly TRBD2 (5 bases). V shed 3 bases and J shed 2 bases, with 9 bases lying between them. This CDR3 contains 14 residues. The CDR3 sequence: CASSLERNTDTQYF. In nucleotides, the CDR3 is TGTGCCAGCAGTTTGGAGCGGAACACAGATACGCAGTATTTT.

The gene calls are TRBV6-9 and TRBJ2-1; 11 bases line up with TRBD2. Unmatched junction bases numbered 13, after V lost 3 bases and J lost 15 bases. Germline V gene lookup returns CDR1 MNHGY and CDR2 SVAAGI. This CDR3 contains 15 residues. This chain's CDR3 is CASSYSNSGRARLFF. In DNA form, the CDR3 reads TGTGCCAGCAGTTACTCGAATAGCGGGAGGGCCAGATTGTTCTTC.

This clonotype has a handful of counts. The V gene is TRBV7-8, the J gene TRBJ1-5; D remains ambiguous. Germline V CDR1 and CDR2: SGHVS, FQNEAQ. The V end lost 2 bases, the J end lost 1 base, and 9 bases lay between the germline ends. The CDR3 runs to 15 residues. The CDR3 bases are TGTGCCAGCAGCTTATCCCCGGGAAGCAATCAGCCCCAGCATTTT. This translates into CASSLSPGSNQPQHF.

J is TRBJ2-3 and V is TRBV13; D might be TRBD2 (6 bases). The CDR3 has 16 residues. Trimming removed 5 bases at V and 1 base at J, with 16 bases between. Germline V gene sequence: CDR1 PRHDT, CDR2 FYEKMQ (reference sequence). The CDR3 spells CASSPARGIGTDTQYF. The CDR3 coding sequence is TGTGCCAGCAGCCCCGCCCGGGGGATCGGCACAGATACGCAGTATTTT.

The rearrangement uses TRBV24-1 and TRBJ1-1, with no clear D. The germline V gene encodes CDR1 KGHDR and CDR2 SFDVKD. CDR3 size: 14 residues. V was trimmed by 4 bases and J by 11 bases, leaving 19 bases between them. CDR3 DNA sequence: TGTGCCACCAGTGACCCCCTTCATCGCTCTGGGGCTTTCTTT. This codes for CATSDPLHRSGAFF.

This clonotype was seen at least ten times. CDR3 sequence (DNA): TGTGCCAACCTAGCGGGGCACTCCTACGAGCAGTACTTC. Translated: CANLAGHSYEQYF. The chain combines TRBV27 with TRBJ2-7; 9 bases are shared with TRBD2. Germline V gene sequence: CDR1 MNHEY, CDR2 SMNVEV (reference sequence). The CDR3 is made up of 13 amino acids. V shed 10 bases, J shed 0 bases, and the junction held 4 bases outside the gene matches.

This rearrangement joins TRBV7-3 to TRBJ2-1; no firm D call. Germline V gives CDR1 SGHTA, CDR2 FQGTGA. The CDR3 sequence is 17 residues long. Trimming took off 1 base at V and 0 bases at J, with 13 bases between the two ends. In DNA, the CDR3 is TGTGCCAGCAGCTTAATTAACGGGTTGCCCTCCTACAATGAGCAGTTCTTC. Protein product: CASSLINGLPSYNEQFF.

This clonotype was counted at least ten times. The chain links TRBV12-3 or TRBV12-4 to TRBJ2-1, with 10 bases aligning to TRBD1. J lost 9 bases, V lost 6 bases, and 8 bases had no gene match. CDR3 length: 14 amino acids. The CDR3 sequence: CASRDDRGRGEQFF. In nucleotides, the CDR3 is TGTGCCAGCAGGGACGACAGGGGGCGAGGTGAGCAGTTCTTC.

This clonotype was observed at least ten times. The CDR3 reads CASSENTDRVYEQYF. CDR3 nucleotide sequence: TGTGCCAGCAGCGAAAACACGGACAGGGTCTACGAGCAGTACTTC. The gene calls are TRBV3-1 and TRBJ2-7; 8 positions match TRBD1. The J segment lost 3 bases and the V segment lost 5 bases, leaving 9 bases of the junction unmatched. Germline V CDR1 and CDR2: LGHDT, YNNKEL (reference sequence). This CDR3 has 15 residues.

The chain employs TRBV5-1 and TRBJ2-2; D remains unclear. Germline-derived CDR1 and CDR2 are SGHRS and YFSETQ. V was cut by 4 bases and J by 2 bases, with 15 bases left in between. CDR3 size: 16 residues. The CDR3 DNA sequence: TGCGCCAGCAGCCCGCAGCCGGGCGGTAACACCGGGGAGCTGTTTTTT. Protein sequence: CASSPQPGGNTGELFF. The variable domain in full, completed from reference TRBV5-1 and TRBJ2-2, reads KAGVTQTPRYLIKTRGQQVTLSCSPISGHRSVSWYQQTPGQGLQFLFEYFSETQRNKGNFPGRFSGRQFSNSRSEMNVSTLELGDSALYLCASSPQPGGNTGELFFGEGSRLTVL.